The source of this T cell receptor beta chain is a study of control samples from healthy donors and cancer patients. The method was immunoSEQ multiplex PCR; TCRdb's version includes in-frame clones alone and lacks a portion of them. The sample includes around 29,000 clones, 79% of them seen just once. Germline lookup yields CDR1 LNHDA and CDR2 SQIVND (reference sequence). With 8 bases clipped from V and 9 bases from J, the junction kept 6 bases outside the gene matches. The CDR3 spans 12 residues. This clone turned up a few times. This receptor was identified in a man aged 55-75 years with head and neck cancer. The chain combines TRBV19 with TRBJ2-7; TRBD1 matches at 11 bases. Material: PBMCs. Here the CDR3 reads CASGRTGGGQYF. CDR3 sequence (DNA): TGTGCCAGTGGCCGGACAGGGGGCGGGCAGTACTTC.